The present TCR beta chain was sequenced within a study of blood T cell repertoires in COVID-19. Sequencing used immunoSEQ multiplex PCR; TCRdb keeps in-frame clones, though not all of them. This sample has about 190,000 clones, with 78% found just once. Material for sequencing was PBMCs or T cells enriched from blood (not recorded which). This clonotype was sampled from a woman aged 45-60 years who had recovered from COVID-19.

The CDR3, as DNA: TGTGCCAGCAGCGGGGGGCGGGAGGCCTACAATGAGCAGTTCTTC. Protein: CASSGGREAYNEQFF. This chain joins TRBV7-9 and TRBJ2-1; 8 bases align to TRBD2. V lost 5 bases to trimming and J lost 2 bases; unmatched junction nucleotides: 5. Per germline, CDR1 SEHNR and CDR2 FQNEAQ (reference sequence). The CDR3 has 15 amino acids. Looking up the rest from reference TRBV7-9 and TRBJ2-1 gives the full variable domain: DTGVSQNPRHKITKRGQNVTFRCDPISEHNRLYWYRQTLGQGPEFLTYFQNEAQLEKSRLLSDRFSAERPKGSFSTLEIQRTEQGDSAMYLCASSGGREAYNEQFFGPGTRLTVL.